Listed here are 17 T cell receptor beta chains from one sample, sequenced in a study of post-analysis software for immune sequencing data. Study conclusions and caveats: Included in a set of several TRBV segments more frequent in patients than controls were TRBV5-6, TRBV5-1 and TRBV20-1.

cDNA libraries of TCR beta carried unique molecular identifiers. From the PCR reads, TCRdb called clonotypes with MiXCR, one entry per CDR3 protein. The sample has some 690,000 distinct CDR3 sequences; just under 30% are singletons. Antigens of these TCRs are unknown. The sequencing sample was made of blood. The receptors were gathered from a girl aged 5 to 17 with multiple sclerosis.

CDR3 sequence: CSVDNTETQYF. Written as DNA, the CDR3 is TGCAGCGTTGATAACACGGAGACCCAGTACTTC. The genes are TRBV29-1 and TRBJ2-5; D is unclear. Germline CDR1 SQVTM, CDR2 ANQGSEA. The CDR3 runs 11 residues. Trimming took 3 bases from V and 5 from J, leaving 7 bases between them.

This clonotype was seen only a few times. V is TRBV29-1 and J is TRBJ1-2; no reliable D call. The CDR3 contains 17 residues. Trimming pared 4 bases from V and 2 bases from J, leaving 23 bases between. Germline lookup yields CDR1 SQVTM and CDR2 ANQGSEA. The DNA for the CDR3 is TGCAGCGTTGTTTCCATCGGCAGGTCTTCCGGGAACTATGGCTACACCTTC. Amino acids: CSVVSIGRSSGNYGYTF.

This clonotype has only a few counts. This chain connects TRBV20-1 to TRBJ2-5; D gene unclear. The V gene's germline CDR1 is DFQATT and CDR2 SNEGSKA (reference sequence). The CDR3 contains 16 residues. V lost 0 bases to trimming and J lost 2 bases, with 16 bases between them. The CDR3 loop reads CSARDYNTVIQETQYF. The CDR3 DNA reads TGCAGTGCTAGAGACTATAACACAGTGATTCAAGAGACCCAGTACTTC.

The chain carries TRBV15 and TRBJ2-5; possibly TRBD1 or TRBD2 for D (5 bases each). The end of the DNA fits TRBJ2-7 better, so the J call may be wrong. The CDR3 is 15 residues long. The V gene's germline CDR1 is LNHNV and CDR2 YYDKDF (reference sequence). The CDR3 nucleotides read TGTGCCACCAGAAAGGAAGTTGGGACGGGCTACGAGCAGTACTTC. Its translation is CATRKEVGTGYEQYF.

This clonotype was seen a handful of times. The CDR3 bases are TGTGCCAGCAGTGACCCTGGCAGGATTCAAGAGACCCAGTACTTC. Its protein product is CASSDPGRIQETQYF. The chain carries TRBV25-1 and TRBJ2-5, with D uncertain. This CDR3 region has 15 residues. In germline, CDR1 is MGHDK, CDR2 SYGVNS. V was clipped by 3 bases and J by 2 bases, with 13 bases between them.

The V gene is TRBV29-1, the J gene TRBJ1-2; D uncertain. V lost 5 bases and J lost 6, with 7 bases in between. Germline V gives CDR1 SQVTM, CDR2 ANQGSEA. The CDR3 has 10 amino acids. CDR3 region: CSVLQNGYTF. In DNA, the CDR3 is TGCAGCGTTCTCCAAAATGGCTACACCTTC.

This sequence joins TRBV25-1 and TRBJ2-5, with no clear D. The CDR3 has 15 residues. Germline V gene data show CDR1 as MGHDK and CDR2 as SYGVNS. V shed 0 bases and J shed 6 bases, with 14 bases lying between them. The CDR3 loop reads CASSEYMGWDKTQYF. CDR3 sequence (DNA): TGTGCCAGCAGTGAATATATGGGGTGGGATAAGACCCAGTACTTC.

The V call is TRBV4-3, the J call TRBJ2-1; 10 bases are a match to TRBD2. With V trimmed by 5 bases and J by 2 bases, 6 bases remained unmatched. This CDR3 comprises 16 residues. CDR1 is LGHNA, CDR2 YSLEER, per germline. CDR3 in DNA: TGCGCCAGCAGCGAAAAACTAGCGGGGACCTACAATGAGCAGTTCTTC. This translates into CASSEKLAGTYNEQFF.

The J gene is TRBJ2-3, the V gene TRBV5-1; D is possibly TRBD2 (5 bases). Trimming shortened V by 3 bases and J by 5 bases, and 10 bases separated the two germline ends. Germline V gives CDR1 SGHRS, CDR2 YFSETQ. This CDR3 comprises 13 residues. Written as DNA, the CDR3 is TGCGCCAGCAGCTCCCTAGCTATAGATACGCAGTATTTT. Residues: CASSSLAIDTQYF.

This clonotype was counted only a few times. The V call is TRBV6-2 or TRBV6-3, the J call TRBJ2-5, with 9 bases lining up with TRBD2. Per the germline V gene, CDR1 is MNHEY and CDR2 is SVGEGT. CDR3 length equals 16 residues. V shed 0 bases, J shed 5 bases, and the junction held 7 bases outside the gene matches. The CDR3 DNA reads TGTGCCAGCAGTTACTCGGCTAGCGGGAATCAGGAGACCCAGTACTTC. This sequence encodes CASSYSASGNQETQYF.

This clonotype has a handful of counts. The chain joins TRBV18 to TRBJ2-7; D may match TRBD1 or TRBD2 (5 bases each). Germline V gene sequence: CDR1 KGHSH, CDR2 LQKENI. The V end lost 8 bases, the J end lost 1 base, and 12 bases lay between the germline ends. This CDR3 has 13 amino acids. CDR3 region: CASRSEGSYEQYF. The CDR3 nucleotides read TGTGCCAGCCGAAGCGAGGGGTCCTACGAGCAGTACTTC. Full variable domain (missing parts from reference TRBV18 and TRBJ2-7): NAGVMQNPRHLVRRRGQEARLRCSPMKGHSHVYWYRQLPEEGLKFMVYLQKENIIDESGMPKERFSAEFPKEGPSILRIQQVVRGDSAAYFCASRSEGSYEQYFGPGTRLTVT.

This clonotype was detected only a few times. The V and J genes are TRBV6-1 and TRBJ1-5, with D possibly matching TRBD1 (5 bases). The CDR3 is made up of 14 amino acids. The V end lost 4 bases, the J end lost 2 bases, and 9 bases lay between the germline ends. The germline CDR1 and CDR2 sequences are MNHNS and SASEGT. CDR3 region: CASSAREGNQPQHF. In DNA form, the CDR3 reads TGTGCCAGCAGTGCCAGGGAGGGCAATCAGCCCCAGCATTTT.

The V gene is TRBV6-1, the J gene TRBJ1-5, with 9 nucleotides matching TRBD1. J lost 9 bases, V lost 4 bases, and 7 bases had no gene match. This CDR3 region has 14 residues. The germline V gene has CDR1 MNHNS and CDR2 SASEGT. As DNA, the CDR3 is TGTGCCAGCAGTGGACAGGGGGTGAGGTTGCCCCAGCATTTT. Its protein is CASSGQGVRLPQHF.

The rearrangement uses TRBV11-2 and TRBJ2-7; no firm D call. From germline, CDR1 is SGHAT and CDR2 FQNNGV. The CDR3 spans 14 residues. V was clipped by 2 bases and J by 0 bases, with 8 bases between them. The CDR3 nucleotides are TGTGCCAGCAGCTTAATGAAGGACTCCTACGAGCAGTACTTC. The encoded protein is CASSLMKDSYEQYF.

The chain employs TRBV20-1 and TRBJ2-5; 8 bases line up with TRBD1. The germline gives CDR1 DFQATT, CDR2 SNEGSKA (reference sequence). The CDR3 runs to 15 residues. Trimming cost V 5 bases and J 5 bases; bases outside gene matches: 13. DNA for the CDR3: TGCAGTGCTTTCCCCACGGGACAGGCGAGCGAGACCCAGTACTTC. Translation gives CSAFPTGQASETQYF.

This clonotype was picked up a small number of times. The CDR3 reads CASSEDVGAYEQYF. In nucleotides, the CDR3 is TGTGCCAGCAGCGAGGATGTGGGGGCCTACGAGCAGTACTTC. The rearrangement joins TRBV25-1 to TRBJ2-7, with D possibly being TRBD1 or TRBD2 (5 bases each). The ends were cut back, 6 bases at V and 2 bases at J, with 14 bases in the middle. This CDR3 region has 14 residues. Germline lookup yields CDR1 MGHDK and CDR2 SYGVNS.

For this clonotype: This may stem from a read error, because a much larger clone lies one nucleotide away. The chain recombines TRBV20-1 with TRBJ2-7; 13 nucleotides line up with TRBD2. J gave up 10 bases and V 4 bases, and 13 bases lay outside the gene matches. The CDR3 runs to 15 residues. CDR1 is DFQATT, CDR2 SNEGSKA, per germline (reference sequence). In nucleotides, the CDR3 is TGCAGTGCTACACGGACTAGCGGGGGCCAAGAGGCCCAGTACTTC. This encodes CSATRTSGGQEAQYF.